The source of this T cell receptor (beta chain) is a study of blood T cell repertoires in COVID-19. CDR3 length: 16 residues. With 3 bases clipped from V and 3 bases from J, the junction kept 7 bases outside the gene matches. Looked up from germline, CDR1 is MGHDK and CDR2 is SYGVNS. Assay used: immunoSEQ multiplex PCR; TCRdb lists only in-frame clones, some missing. The table lists around 170,000 clones, around 84% of them singletons. This clone was seen only a few times. The sequence came from a young man with active or convalescent COVID-19. Material: peripheral blood. The V call is TRBV25-1, the J call TRBJ1-1, with 10 bases aligning to TRBD1. The CDR3 loop reads CASSDAGQGLDTEAFF. CDR3 in DNA: TGTGCCAGCAGTGACGCGGGACAGGGGCTGGACACTGAAGCTTTCTTT.